This entry describes one TCR beta chain. The antigen is unknown. The sample originates from a study of OX40 agonist ivuxolimab in advanced cancers. Findings of the study overall: Some nonresponders additionally presented with little normalized T-cell clonal expansion. Within 6 weeks, CD4+ and CD8+ blood T cells expanded clonally at 0.1 to 3.0 mg/kg.

Some clones are missing from TCRdb's copy, which holds only in-frame ones; the method was immunoSEQ multiplex PCR. The sample yields roughly 67,000 clones, roughly 82% seen once. The study sampled blood at baseline, cycle 4 day 1, and cycle 7 day 1. The starting material was CD4+ or CD8+ T cells sorted from blood, obtained in a trial of the OX40 agonist ivuxolimab. This TCR was recovered from an adult with an advanced solid tumor such as melanoma, head and neck, liver or kidney cancer.

In nucleotides, the CDR3 is TGTGCCAGCATCCTAACTGGGGCAGGGGGCCCAGATACGCAGTATTTT. It translates to CASILTGAGGPDTQYF. The chain carries TRBV7-9 and TRBJ2-3; 8 bases line up with TRBD1. V lost 7 bases to trimming and J lost 4 bases; unmatched junction nucleotides: 13. The CDR3 has 16 residues. Per the germline V gene, CDR1 is SEHNR and CDR2 is FQNEAQ (reference sequence).